These T cell receptor beta chains were read from a single sample in a study of blood T cell repertoires in COVID-19. Measured with immunoSEQ multiplex PCR; TCRdb has only the in-frame clones, and not every one. The sample lists about 320,000 clones, roughly 90% occurring once. The sequencing input was PBMCs or T cells enriched from blood (not recorded which). The receptors derive from a man aged 55 to 69 who had recovered from COVID-19. The CDR3 runs from the conserved cysteine through the conserved F or W. A D gene is named only where the DNA matches it firmly. Only some rows state a clone size, as once, few, many or a class for expanded clones.

d_call	clone_size	j_call	v_call	cdr3_nt	cdr3_aa
.	once	TRBJ2-1	TRBV29-1	TGCAGCGTTGAATTTTGGTCGGTAACCACCGATGAGCAGTTCTTC	CSVEFWSVTTDEQFF
TRBD1	.	TRBJ1-3	TRBV7-9	TGTGCCAGCAGCCTGACAGGGGCTGGAAACACCATATATTTT	CASSLTGAGNTIYF
TRBD1	.	TRBJ1-1	TRBV18	TGTGCCAGCTCACCCTTGAGACAGGGGGCGCGAGGGGCCACTGAAGCTTTCTTT	CASSPLRQGARGATEAFF
.	.	TRBJ1-1	TRBV19	TGTGCCAGTAGTATAGTTTGGGGGGGGAACACTGAAGCTTTCTTT	CASSIVWGGNTEAFF
.	few	TRBJ2-7	TRBV18	TGTGCCAGCTCATCGGACAGAGGTTCCTACGAGCAGTACTTC	CASSSDRGSYEQYF
.	.	TRBJ2-7	TRBV7-9	TGTGCCAGCAGCCCCGGGTCCTACGAGCAGTACTTC	CASSPGSYEQYF
.	.	TRBJ2-3	TRBV4-1	TGCGCCAGCAGCCAAGAGGAGACGAGCCCAGATACGCAGTATTTT	CASSQEETSPDTQYF
.	.	TRBJ1-1	TRBV11-1	TGTGCCAGCAGCTGGACACCGAACACTGAAGCTTTCTTT	CASSWTPNTEAFF
TRBD2	.	TRBJ2-4	TRBV27	TGTGCCAGCGCTGGACTAGCGGGAGCCAAAAACATTCAGTACTTC	CASAGLAGAKNIQYF
.	.	TRBJ1-1	TRBV7-9	TGTGCCAGCAGCTTTAGACAGGCCGAGAACACTGAAGCTTTCTTT	CASSFRQAENTEAFF
TRBD2	.	TRBJ2-7	TRBV18	TGTGCCAGCTCACCGGGAATTGGGCTAGCGGTCTACGAGCAGTACTTC	CASSPGIGLAVYEQYF
.	.	TRBJ1-1	TRBV2	TGTGCCAGCGGGAGGGAAACTGAAGCTTTCTTT	CASGRETEAFF
TRBD1	once	TRBJ2-5	TRBV11-2	TGTGCCAGCAGCTTACGGGGACAGAACCAAGAGACCCAGTACTTC	CASSLRGQNQETQYF
.	.	TRBJ2-1	TRBV2	TGTGCCAGCAGTGCGGGGGGCGATGAGCAGTTCTTC	CASSAGGDEQFF
.	.	TRBJ2-3	TRBV5-4	TGTGCCAGCAGCTCAACTCCCGAAACGCAGTATTTT	CASSSTPETQYF
.	.	TRBJ1-5	TRBV29-1	TGCAGCGCCCAGGTTCCTAATCAGCCCCAGCATTTT	CSAQVPNQPQHF
TRBD1	.	TRBJ1-5	TRBV6-5	TGTGCCAGCACCCAGGGGGGTGGACAGCCCCAGCATTTT	CASTQGGGQPQHF
.	.	TRBJ1-3	TRBV6-5	TGTGCCAGCATCCGAGGGACGGGAGCTGGAAACACCATATATTTT	CASIRGTGAGNTIYF
.	.	TRBJ1-1	TRBV25-1	TGTGCCAGCAGTGAAACCGGGAAAGCTTTCTTT	CASSETGKAFF
.	once	TRBJ1-4	TRBV30	TGTGCCTGGAGTGCTACAGGGTCTACGAATGAAAAACTGTTTTTT	CAWSATGSTNEKLFF
TRBD1	.	TRBJ1-1	TRBV2	TGTGCCAGCAGACAGGGGGCGGTTTTCACTGAAGCTTTCTTT	CASRQGAVFTEAFF
.	.	TRBJ1-1	TRBV19	TGTGCCAGTAGTATACAGGTAGGGGTTCGCACTGAAGCTTTCTTT	CASSIQVGVRTEAFF
TRBD1	once	TRBJ1-2	TRBV6-2/TRBV6-3	TGTGCCAGCAGCCCGACAGGGTGGAGCTATGGCTACACCTTC	CASSPTGWSYGYTF